This TCR beta chain was observed in a study of CD8 T cell repertoires and HIV-1 epitope variants. Turning to the study itself: Enriched T cells were co-cultured with equal autologous T cell-negative cells.

Germline-derived CDR1 and CDR2 are MNHEY and SMNVEV (reference sequence). The CDR3 length is 15 residues. The V gene lost 3 bases and the J gene lost 2 bases, with 10 bases spanning the gap. As concerns this clone: Its cognate antigen is unknown.

Sequenced by immunoSEQ multiplex PCR; TCRdb stores in-frame clones only, minus some. The data contain around 5,200 clones, about 70% of them singletons. Source material: cultured CD8+ T cells derived from PBMCs. The clonotype comes from a male donor with HIV. The rearrangement links TRBV27 to TRBJ2-2, with D possibly being TRBD1 or TRBD2 (5 bases each). The CDR3 is CASSFGTANTGELFF. The DNA for the CDR3 is TGTGCCAGCAGTTTTGGGACGGCCAACACCGGGGAGCTGTTTTTT.